These T cell receptor beta chains were read from a single sample in a study of shared clonotypes between healthy human individuals. Assay used: immunoSEQ multiplex PCR; TCRdb lists only in-frame clones, some missing. Of approximately 650,000 clones listed, just under 97% are singletons. The sample taken for sequencing was naive CD8+ T cells sorted from blood. Receptors were obtained from a woman aged 25 to 39 in good health. Both conserved end residues are part of each CDR3. D genes are given only for firm matches. Clone sizes are given selectively: once, few, many, or a class where the clone is expanded.

D gene	J gene	V gene	clone size	CDR3 protein	CDR3 DNA
-	TRBJ2-2	TRBV27	-	CATEAGMNTGELFF	TGTGCCACCGAGGCAGGGATGAACACCGGGGAGCTGTTTTTT
TRBD2	TRBJ2-3	TRBV9	-	CASSVVAGTDTQYF	TGTGCCAGCAGCGTAGTAGCGGGGACAGATACGCAGTATTTT
-	TRBJ1-2	TRBV27	-	CASSFNRQLDGGYTF	TGTGCCAGCAGTTTTAATAGACAGCTCGATGGGGGCTACACCTTC
TRBD1	TRBJ2-7	TRBV11-2	-	CASSLGRTGGYEQYF	TGTGCCAGCAGCTTAGGTCGGACAGGGGGCTACGAGCAGTACTTC
-	TRBJ2-5	TRBV29-1	-	CPLSTCWGDQETQYF	TGCCCTCTTTCCACGTGCTGGGGGGACCAAGAGACCCAGTACTTC
TRBD1	TRBJ2-7	TRBV5-6	-	CASSFGTGGWAEQYF	TGTGCCAGCAGCTTTGGGACAGGGGGGTGGGCCGAGCAGTACTTC
TRBD1	TRBJ1-1	TRBV7-9	-	CASSLGQGNTEAFF	TGTGCCAGCAGCTTAGGACAGGGTAACACTGAAGCTTTCTTT
TRBD1	TRBJ2-7	TRBV19	-	CASSLKQGPLSYEQYF	TGTGCCAGTAGCCTAAAACAGGGGCCTCTCTCCTACGAGCAGTACTTC
-	TRBJ1-1	TRBV9	-	CASSDGQYMNTEAFF	TGTGCCAGCAGCGATGGACAGTACATGAACACTGAAGCTTTCTTT
-	TRBJ1-1	TRBV29-1	-	CSVAGAPRVLNTEAFF	TGCAGCGTTGCGGGGGCCCCCCGGGTTTTGAACACTGAAGCTTTCTTT
-	TRBJ2-7	TRBV19	once	CARPTRGHYEQYF	TGTGCCAGGCCGACCCGGGGACACTACGAGCAGTACTTC
TRBD1	TRBJ2-1	TRBV28	-	CASSSTGDEQFF	TGTGCCAGCAGTTCAACAGGGGATGAGCAGTTCTTC
-	TRBJ2-3	TRBV14	-	CASSPEDTQYF	TGTGCCAGCAGCCCAGAGGATACGCAGTATTTT
-	TRBJ1-5	TRBV28	-	CASSSLGGEDNQPQHF	TGTGCCAGCAGTTCCCTGGGGGGAGAGGACAATCAGCCCCAGCATTTT
TRBD1	TRBJ2-2	TRBV15	-	CATSQTAGGTGELFF	TGTGCCACCAGCCAGACCGCAGGGGGAACCGGGGAGCTGTTTTTT
TRBD1	TRBJ1-2	TRBV6-6	-	CASSNTGDRDGYTF	TGTGCCAGCAGTAATACAGGGGACCGGGATGGCTACACCTTC
-	TRBJ1-2	TRBV6-1	-	CASSEAGQSIFYGYTF	TGTGCCAGCAGTGAAGCCGGACAGTCTATTTTCTATGGCTACACCTTC
-	TRBJ1-2	TRBV27	-	CASSFVGSDYGYTF	TGTGCCAGCAGTTTCGTCGGAAGCGATTATGGCTACACCTTC
-	TRBJ1-5	TRBV4-1	-	CASSQEGRGYQPQHF	TGCGCCAGCAGCCAAGAAGGTCGGGGGTATCAGCCCCAGCATTTT
-	TRBJ2-2	TRBV14	-	CASSQVHTGELFF	TGTGCCAGCAGCCAAGTACACACCGGGGAGCTGTTTTTT
-	TRBJ2-1	TRBV7-7	-	CASSPDEGGYSYNEQFF	TGTGCCAGCAGCCCGGACGAGGGGGGCTACTCCTACAATGAGCAGTTCTTC
-	TRBJ1-1	TRBV29-1	once	CSVEGTEPEAFF	TGCAGCGTTGAAGGGACAGAACCCGAAGCTTTCTTT
-	TRBJ2-2	TRBV6-5	few	CATQRGGELFF	TGTGCCACCCAACGCGGCGGGGAGCTGTTTTTT
-	TRBJ2-5	TRBV6-5	-	CASSFQGSETQYF	TGTGCCAGCAGTTTCCAGGGGTCAGAGACCCAGTACTTC
-	TRBJ2-7	TRBV28	once	CASSLYSHDEQYF	TGTGCCAGCAGTTTATATAGTCACGACGAGCAGTACTTC
TRBD1	TRBJ2-1	TRBV6-5	-	CASSYETGSYNEQFF	TGTGCCAGCAGTTACGAGACAGGGTCCTACAATGAGCAGTTCTTC
TRBD2	TRBJ2-1	TRBV18	-	CASSPPGGPLRIDEQFF	TGTGCCAGCTCACCACCGGGAGGGCCCCTCCGTATCGATGAGCAGTTCTTC
-	TRBJ1-5	TRBV28	-	CASSLSRVLPQHF	TGTGCCAGCAGTTTATCCAGGGTTCTACCCCAGCATTTT
-	TRBJ2-1	TRBV25-1	-	CASSYGGYNEQFF	TGTGCCAGCAGCTACGGGGGTTACAATGAGCAGTTCTTC
TRBD2	TRBJ2-7	TRBV13	-	CASSSTGGLASYEQYF	TGTGCCAGCAGCTCCACTGGGGGACTAGCGTCCTACGAGCAGTACTTC
TRBD1	TRBJ2-5	TRBV30	-	CAWSVKGQQETQYF	TGTGCCTGGAGTGTCAAGGGACAGCAAGAGACCCAGTACTTC
-	TRBJ2-2	TRBV30	-	CAWSLLRGELFF	TGTGCCTGGAGCCTATTAAGGGGGGAGCTGTTTTTT
TRBD1	TRBJ1-5	TRBV7-8	-	CASSLGLGQGRPSNQPQHF	TGTGCCAGCAGCTTAGGTTTGGGACAGGGAAGACCCTCCAATCAGCCCCAGCATTTT
-	TRBJ2-7	TRBV7-8	-	CASSYGQTYEQYF	TGTGCCAGCAGCTATGGACAGACCTACGAGCAGTACTTC
TRBD2	TRBJ2-1	TRBV19	-	CASSIGQSSGSNEQFF	TGTGCCAGTAGTATTGGGCAGTCTAGCGGGAGCAATGAGCAGTTCTTC
-	TRBJ2-5	TRBV2	-	CALRGHWTEETQYF	TGTGCCCTCCGAGGCCACTGGACCGAAGAGACCCAGTACTTC
TRBD2	TRBJ2-2	TRBV28	-	CASSQLAANTGELFF	TGTGCCAGCAGCCAACTAGCGGCAAACACCGGGGAGCTGTTTTTT
-	TRBJ2-7	TRBV14	-	CASSRRAGVVYEQYF	TGTGCCAGCAGCCGGAGGGCCGGAGTTGTATACGAGCAGTACTTC
-	TRBJ2-2	TRBV5-6	once	CASSLGTPGELFF	TGTGCCAGCAGCTTAGGAACTCCCGGGGAGCTGTTTTTT
-	TRBJ1-2	TRBV18	-	CASSPDDRADGYTF	TGTGCCAGCTCACCTGACGACAGAGCGGATGGCTACACCTTC
-	TRBJ2-7	TRBV20-1	-	CSAATYYEQYF	TGCAGTGCTGCGACCTACTACGAGCAGTACTTC
TRBD2	TRBJ2-2	TRBV5-1	-	CASSWRTSGNTGELFF	TGCGCCAGCAGCTGGAGGACTAGCGGGAACACCGGGGAGCTGTTTTTT
-	TRBJ2-7	TRBV9	once	CASSVDPVYEQYF	TGTGCCAGCAGCGTAGACCCCGTCTACGAGCAGTACTTC
-	TRBJ1-1	TRBV25-1	few	CASSGGGNTEAFF	TGTGCCAGCAGTGGGGGTGGGAACACTGAAGCTTTCTTT
-	TRBJ1-1	TRBV10-2	once	CASSESGGPYTEAFF	TGCGCCAGCAGTGAAAGCGGGGGTCCGTACACTGAAGCTTTCTTT
TRBD2	TRBJ2-2	TRBV6-5	-	CASSYGGRPNTGELFF	TGTGCCAGCAGTTACGGCGGGAGGCCAAACACCGGGGAGCTGTTTTTT
-	TRBJ2-7	TRBV15	-	CATSRVIMGSYEQYF	TGTGCCACCAGCAGGGTGATAATGGGGTCCTACGAGCAGTACTTC
-	TRBJ2-3	TRBV9	few	CASSVGGGSDTQYF	TGTGCCAGCAGCGTAGGAGGGGGGTCGGATACGCAGTATTTT
-	TRBJ1-3	TRBV7-9	-	CASSLESEGPSGNTIYF	TGTGCCAGCAGCTTAGAGTCTGAAGGGCCCTCTGGAAACACCATATATTTT
-	TRBJ2-7	TRBV5-1	-	CASSNSFLVGYEQYF	TGCGCCAGCAGCAACAGTTTTCTAGTGGGGTACGAGCAGTACTTC
-	TRBJ2-2	TRBV6-5	once	CASRKDSSTGELFF	TGTGCCAGCAGAAAGGACAGTAGCACCGGGGAGCTGTTTTTT